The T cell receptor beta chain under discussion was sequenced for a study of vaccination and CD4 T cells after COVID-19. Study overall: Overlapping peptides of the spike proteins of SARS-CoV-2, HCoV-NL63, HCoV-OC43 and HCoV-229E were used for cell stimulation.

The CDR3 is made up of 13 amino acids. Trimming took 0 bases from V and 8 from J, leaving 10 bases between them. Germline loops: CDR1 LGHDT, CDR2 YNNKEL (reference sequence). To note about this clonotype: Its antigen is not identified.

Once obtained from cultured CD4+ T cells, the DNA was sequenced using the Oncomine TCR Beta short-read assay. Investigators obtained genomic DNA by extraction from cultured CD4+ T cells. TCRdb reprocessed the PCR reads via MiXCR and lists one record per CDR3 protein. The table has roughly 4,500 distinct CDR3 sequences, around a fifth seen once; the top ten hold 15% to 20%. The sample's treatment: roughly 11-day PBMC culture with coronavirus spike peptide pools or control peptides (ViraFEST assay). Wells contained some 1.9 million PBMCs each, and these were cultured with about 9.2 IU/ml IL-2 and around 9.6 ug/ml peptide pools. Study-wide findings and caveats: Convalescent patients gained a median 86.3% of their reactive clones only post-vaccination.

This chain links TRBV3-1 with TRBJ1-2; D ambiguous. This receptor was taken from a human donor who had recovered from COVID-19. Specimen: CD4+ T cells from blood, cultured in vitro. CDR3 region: CASSQDGIRGYTF. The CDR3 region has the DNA TGTGCCAGCAGCCAAGACGGGATCCGGGGCTACACCTTC.